The T cell receptor beta chain described here comes from a study of tumor and adjacent non-tumor tissue in lung cancer. Across the whole study: About 4.17 million productive TCRbeta reads were obtained per sample on average.

With respect to this clonotype: A read error may produce the germline difference seen at one junction end.

Three rounds of nested PCR, following a modified ARM-PCR protocol, produced the TCRbeta library. TCRdb ran MiXCR on the multiplex PCR reads and lists one entry per CDR3 protein. This table has 110,000 or so distinct CDR3 sequences, 60% to 80% appearing once. RNA was extracted from bulk tissue without any cell sorting. This CDR3 comprises 13 residues. Germline V gene data show CDR1 as DFQATT and CDR2 as SNEGSKA (reference sequence). The gene calls are TRBV20-1 and TRBJ2-5, with D possibly being TRBD2 (6 bases). Material: lung tumor tissue. The TCR comes from a woman aged 60-75 years with non-small cell lung cancer. CDR3 sequence (DNA): TGCAGTGTTAGAGTCGGGGGAGGAGAGACCCAGTACTTC. It encodes CSVRVGGGETQYF.